This T cell receptor beta chain was recovered during a study of molecular identifiers for immune sequencing clone quantification. This clonotype was observed a few times. CDR1 and CDR2 (germline): MDHEN, SYDVKM. The CDR3 is 12 residues long. V lost 3 bases and J lost 12; bases outside the gene matches: 8. Using its own MiXCR run on the PCR reads, TCRdb lists one record per CDR3 protein. The table includes more than 450,000 distinct CDR3 sequences, 25% detected once. The authors gated naive CD8 T cells as CD8+CD4-CCR7+CD45RA+ for sorting. The rearrangement uses TRBV28 and TRBJ2-7, with 7 bases aligning to TRBD2. The sequence was obtained from a human donor in good health. Some libraries in this study had Jurkat cell RNA spiked in. The sample taken for sequencing was naive CD8+ T cells from blood, with Jurkat cell RNA spiked in. Subset described: FACS-sorted CD8+CD4-CCR7+CD45RA+ naive T cells. DNA for the CDR3: TGTGCCAGCAGTTTTACGTCTAGCGGTATGTACTTC. Translation gives CASSFTSSGMYF.